A single sample gave rise to the 5 T cell receptor beta chains below, sequenced in a study of cytomegalovirus exposure and HLA in healthy donors. The PCR made use of 60 Vbeta and 13 Jbeta primers. Clones were read by immunoSEQ multiplex PCR, and TCRdb kept only the in-frame ones, dropping some. The ten top clones account for 0.79%, within a sample of under 200,000 clones. Material for sequencing was PBMCs. These receptors came from a woman under 30 in good health and CMV-seropositive.

J is TRBJ1-1 and V is TRBV5-6, with D possibly matching TRBD1 (5 bases). V lost 4 bases and J 9 bases, leaving 13 bases between the germline ends. CDR3 length equals 12 residues. CDR1 is SGHDT, CDR2 YYEEEE, per germline. Here the CDR3 reads CASSLLTGQAFF. The CDR3 bases are TGTGCCAGCAGCCTATTAACAGGCCAAGCTTTCTTT.

J is TRBJ2-7 and V is TRBV5-1; D is possibly TRBD2 (5 bases). Germline-derived CDR1 and CDR2 are SGHRS and YFSETQ. This CDR3 has 12 amino acids. V was pared by 0 bases and J by 5 bases, with 6 bases between. CDR3 sequence: CASSLGGDEQYF. The CDR3 DNA is TGCGCCAGCAGCTTGGGGGGAGACGAGCAGTACTTC.

The chain has TRBV4-2 and TRBJ2-1; 7 nucleotides align to TRBD2. The germline CDR1 and CDR2 sequences are LGHNA and YNFKEQ. The CDR3 runs 16 residues. J lost 8 bases, V lost 0 bases, and 10 bases had no gene match. CDR3 nucleotide sequence: TGTGCCAGCAGCCAAGATCCTATCCCTAGCGGCGATGAGCAGTTCTTC. This encodes CASSQDPIPSGDEQFF.

The J gene is TRBJ2-3, the V gene TRBV7-9; TRBD2 might be the D (5 bases). Germline V gene sequence: CDR1 SEHNR, CDR2 FQNEAQ (reference sequence). CDR3 size: 11 residues. V was shortened by 5 bases and J by 8 bases, with 8 bases between the two germline ends. The chain's CDR3 is CASSLRGTQYF. DNA for the CDR3: TGTGCCAGCAGCCTCCGGGGTACGCAGTATTTT.

The rearrangement joins TRBV7-9 to TRBJ2-5, with 7 bases that match TRBD1. Germline CDR1 and CDR2: SEHNR and FQNEAQ (reference sequence). Trimming cost V 5 bases and J 5 bases; bases outside gene matches: 11. This CDR3 is 15 amino acids long. CDR3 nucleotide sequence: TGTGCCAGCAGCCTCCTTGAGGGGGCGGGCGAGACCCAGTACTTC. This encodes CASSLLEGAGETQYF.